This TCR beta chain originates from a study of CD8 T cells in ankylosing spondylitis (TCRdb year 2017). Regarding the complete study: The study profiled T cell receptor beta repertoires in healthy donors and ankylosing spondylitis patients to find disease-linked TCR variants. Peripheral blood was sampled, and synovial fluid was additionally collected from ankylosing spondylitis patients. The full study cohort comprised 20 to 25 ankylosing spondylitis patients and approximately 100 healthy donors. The paper as a whole reports these results and caveats: A TCR beta motif made up of several highly homologous amino acid variants appeared to be characteristic of blood from ankylosing spondylitis patients. In peripheral blood, the disease-linked clones were found at relatively low frequencies and had a CD8+ phenotype. According to the report, matched synovial fluid samples from ankylosing spondylitis patients were significantly enriched for the disease-linked clones. Some TCR beta motif variants had previously been reported in synovial fluid and blood of reactive arthritis patients, which suggested common disease-initiation mechanisms.

From its cysteine to its phenylalanine, the CDR3 spans 14 amino acids. Only the CDR3 region is kept as DNA, spanning 42 bases read in frame from base 1. Trimming leaves V shorter by 3 bases and J shorter by 1 base, with the junction holding 3 bases beyond the gene matches. The CDR1 and CDR2 encoded by the germline V gene are SGHDT and YYEEEE. This clonotype has at least ten counts. It has no known antigen specificity. No base quality information exists; no much larger clone differs at one position. TCRdb lists the instrument as Illumina HiSeq 2500. Quantitative 5'-RACE with molecular barcodes was the method used to prepare the TCR beta libraries. On the study's bioinformatics: A new computational method based on a probabilistic model of VDJ rearrangement was used to identify disease-linked TCR variants. TCRdb reanalyzed the raw reads on its own, using fastp at Q25 for trimming and MiXCR for clone calling, and kept in-frame beta chains. Every entry covers one CDR3 protein and lists the most common genes and DNA from its rows. The V and J calls, along with clone size, are taken from TCRdb and not from the paper's own processing. The sample table lists 200,000 to 250,000 distinct CDR3 sequences, around a tenth of them with a count of one. Together, the top ten hold less than 8% of the sample.

This sequence uses TRBV5-6 and TRBJ2-5; 7 middle bases align to TRBD1. The material sequenced was blood, either unsorted or a sorted T cell fraction (not recorded which). This clonotype was sampled from a male donor with ankylosing spondylitis or in good health (not recorded which). The DNA sequence follows: TGTGCCAGCAGCTGGACAGGTGTCCAAGAGACCCAGTACTTC. Translated, this gives CASSWTGVQETQYF. The reference TRBV5-6 and TRBJ2-5 proteins fill in what lies around the CDR3, so the full variable domain reads DAGVTQSPTHLIKTRGQQVTLRCSPKSGHDTVSWYQQALGQGPQFIFQYYEEEERQRGNFPDRFSGHQFPNYSSELNVNALLLGDSALYLCASSWTGVQETQYFGPGTRLLVL.